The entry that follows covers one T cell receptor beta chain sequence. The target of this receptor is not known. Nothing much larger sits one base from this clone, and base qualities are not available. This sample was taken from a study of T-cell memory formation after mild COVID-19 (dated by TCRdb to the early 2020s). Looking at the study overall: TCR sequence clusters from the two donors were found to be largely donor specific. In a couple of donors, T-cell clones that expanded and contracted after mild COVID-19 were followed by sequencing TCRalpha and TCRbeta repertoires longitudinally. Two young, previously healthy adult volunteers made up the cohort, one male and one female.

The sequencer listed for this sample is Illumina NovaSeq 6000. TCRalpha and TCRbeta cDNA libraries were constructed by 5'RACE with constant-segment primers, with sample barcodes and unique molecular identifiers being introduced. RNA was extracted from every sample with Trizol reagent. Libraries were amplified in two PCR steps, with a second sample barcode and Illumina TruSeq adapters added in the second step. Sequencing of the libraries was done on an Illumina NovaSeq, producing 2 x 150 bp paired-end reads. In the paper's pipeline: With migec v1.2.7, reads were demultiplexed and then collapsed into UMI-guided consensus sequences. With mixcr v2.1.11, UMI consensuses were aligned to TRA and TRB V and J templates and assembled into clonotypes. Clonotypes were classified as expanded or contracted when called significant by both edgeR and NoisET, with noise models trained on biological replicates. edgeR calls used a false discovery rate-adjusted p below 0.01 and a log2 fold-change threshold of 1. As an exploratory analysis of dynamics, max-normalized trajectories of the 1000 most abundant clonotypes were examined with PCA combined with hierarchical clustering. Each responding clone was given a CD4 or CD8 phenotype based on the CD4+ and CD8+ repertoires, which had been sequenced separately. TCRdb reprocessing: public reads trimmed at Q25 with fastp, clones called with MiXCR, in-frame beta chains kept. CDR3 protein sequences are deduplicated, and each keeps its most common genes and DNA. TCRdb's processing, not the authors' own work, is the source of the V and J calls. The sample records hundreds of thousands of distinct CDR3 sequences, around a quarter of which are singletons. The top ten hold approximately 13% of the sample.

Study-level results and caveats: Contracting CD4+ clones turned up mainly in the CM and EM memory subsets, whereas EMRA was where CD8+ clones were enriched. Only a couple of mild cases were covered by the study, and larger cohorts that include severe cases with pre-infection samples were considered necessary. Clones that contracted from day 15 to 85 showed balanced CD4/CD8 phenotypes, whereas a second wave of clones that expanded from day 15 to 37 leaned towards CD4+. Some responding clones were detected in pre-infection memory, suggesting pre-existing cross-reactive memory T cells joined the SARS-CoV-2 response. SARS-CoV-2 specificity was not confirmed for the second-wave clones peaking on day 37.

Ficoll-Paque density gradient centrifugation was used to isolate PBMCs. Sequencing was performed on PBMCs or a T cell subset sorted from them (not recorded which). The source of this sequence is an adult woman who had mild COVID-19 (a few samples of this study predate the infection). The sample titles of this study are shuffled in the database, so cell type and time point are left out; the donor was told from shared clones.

CDR3 region: CASSVWGLAGVEMNNEQFF. The DNA sequence follows: TGTGCCAGCAGCGTCTGGGGGCTAGCGGGAGTGGAAATGAACAATGAGCAGTTCTTC. This chain is built from TRBV9 and TRBJ2-1, and TRBD2 matches 10 of the central bases. Its CDR3 holds 19 amino acids, cysteine through phenylalanine. The DNA shown is the 57-base CDR3, in frame from base 1. V and J are trimmed by 2 bases and 5 bases, and the gene matches miss 16 bases of the junction. The germline V gene sets CDR1 to SGDLS and CDR2 to YYNGEE.